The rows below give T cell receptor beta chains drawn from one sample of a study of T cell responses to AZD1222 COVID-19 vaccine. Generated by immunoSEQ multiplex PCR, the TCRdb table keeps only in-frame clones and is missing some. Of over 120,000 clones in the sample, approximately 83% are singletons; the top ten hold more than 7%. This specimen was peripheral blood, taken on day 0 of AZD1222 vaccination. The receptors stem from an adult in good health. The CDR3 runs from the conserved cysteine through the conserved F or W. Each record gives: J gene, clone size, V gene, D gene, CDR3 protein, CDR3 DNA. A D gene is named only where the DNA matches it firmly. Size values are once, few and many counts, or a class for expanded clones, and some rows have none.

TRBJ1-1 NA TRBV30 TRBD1 CAWSVRGGTGVEAFF TGTGCCTGGAGTGTACGGGGGGGGACAGGGGTTGAAGCTTTCTTT
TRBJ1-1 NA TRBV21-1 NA CASREEGPGDDGTEAFF TGTGCCTCCCGGGAAGAGGGGCCCGGGGACGACGGGACTGAAGCTTTCTTT
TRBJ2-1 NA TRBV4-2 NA CASSQGFEQFF TGTGCCAGCAGCCAAGGGTTTGAGCAGTTCTTC
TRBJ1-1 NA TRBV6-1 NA CASSEGSEAFF TGTGCCAGCAGCGAAGGTTCTGAAGCTTTCTTT
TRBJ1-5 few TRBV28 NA CASSPAWGGRHNQPQHF TGTGCCAGCAGCCCCGCCTGGGGGGGTCGACACAATCAGCCCCAGCATTTT
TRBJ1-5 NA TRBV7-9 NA CASSLGTGNQPQHF TGTGCCAGCAGCTTAGGGACAGGCAATCAGCCCCAGCATTTT
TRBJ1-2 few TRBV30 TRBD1 CAWTTPTGGFGYTF TGTGCCTGGACAACCCCGACAGGGGGCTTTGGCTACACCTTC
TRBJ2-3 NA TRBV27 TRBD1 CASSLGQGPPTDTQYF TGTGCCAGCAGTTTAGGACAGGGCCCCCCCACAGATACGCAGTATTTT
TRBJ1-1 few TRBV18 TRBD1 CASSKSLQGGITEAFF TGTGCCAGCTCGAAATCCTTACAGGGGGGGATCACTGAAGCTTTCTTT
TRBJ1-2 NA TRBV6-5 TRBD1 CASSYTATGYYGYTF TGTGCCAGCAGTTACACCGCGACAGGGTACTATGGCTACACCTTC
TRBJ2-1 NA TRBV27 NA CASSPRGSGANNEQFF TGTGCCAGCAGCCCCCGGGGTAGCGGAGCAAACAATGAGCAGTTCTTC
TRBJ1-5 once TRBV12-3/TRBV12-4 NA CASSPIGGKPQHF TGTGCCAGCAGTCCCATTGGGGGTAAGCCCCAGCATTTT
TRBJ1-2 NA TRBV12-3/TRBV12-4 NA CASSLVREYGYTF TGTGCCAGCAGTTTAGTCCGGGAGTATGGCTACACCTTC
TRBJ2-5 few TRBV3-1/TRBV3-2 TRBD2 CASSPRGLAGGPKPQYF TGTGCCAGCAGCCCGAGGGGCCTAGCGGGGGGGCCCAAGCCCCAGTACTTC
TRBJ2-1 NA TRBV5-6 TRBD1 CASSWRQGVVNEQFF TGTGCCAGCAGCTGGCGACAGGGGGTAGTCAATGAGCAGTTCTTC
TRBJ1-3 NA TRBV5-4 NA CASSSPGRTGNTIYF TGTGCCAGCAGCTCCCCGGGGCGTACTGGAAACACCATATATTTT
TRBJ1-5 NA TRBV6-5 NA CASSIQGGQPQHF TGTGCCAGCAGTATACAGGGCGGTCAGCCCCAGCATTTT
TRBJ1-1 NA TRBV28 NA CASSFPVNTEAFF TGTGCCAGCAGTTTTCCGGTGAACACTGAAGCTTTCTTT
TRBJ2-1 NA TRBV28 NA CASSLPTTGLDEQFF TGTGCCAGCAGCCTCCCGACAACCGGCTTGGATGAGCAGTTCTTC
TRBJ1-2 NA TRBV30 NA CAWTANREGGYTF TGTGCCTGGACCGCGAACAGGGAGGGAGGCTACACCTTC
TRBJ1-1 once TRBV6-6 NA CASILTWALMNTEAFF TGTGCCAGCATCCTCACTTGGGCCTTGATGAACACTGAAGCTTTCTTT
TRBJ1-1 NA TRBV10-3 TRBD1 CAIGGQGGTEAFF TGTGCCATCGGGGGACAGGGGGGCACTGAAGCTTTCTTT
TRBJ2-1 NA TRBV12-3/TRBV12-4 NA CASSPPAGNEQFF TGTGCCAGCAGTCCTCCGGCGGGCAATGAGCAGTTCTTC
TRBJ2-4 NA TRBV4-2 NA CASSPLTSDGIQYF TGTGCCAGCAGCCCGCTGACTAGTGACGGCATTCAGTACTTC
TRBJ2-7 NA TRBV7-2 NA CASSPTSHEQYF TGTGCCAGCAGCCCTACTAGCCACGAGCAGTACTTC
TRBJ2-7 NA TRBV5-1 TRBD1 CASSLEGQGAHEQYF TGCGCCAGCAGCTTGGAAGGGCAGGGGGCCCACGAGCAGTACTTC
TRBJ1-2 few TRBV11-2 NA CASSLGPGPLYGYTF TGTGCCAGCAGCTTAGGGCCGGGGCCCCTCTATGGCTACACCTTC
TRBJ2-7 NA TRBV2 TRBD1 CASSIGTGGRDEQYF TGTGCCAGCAGCATCGGGACAGGGGGGCGGGACGAGCAGTACTTC
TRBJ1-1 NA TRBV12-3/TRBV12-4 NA CASSFLQGGEAFF TGTGCCAGCAGTTTCTTACAGGGAGGCGAAGCTTTCTTT
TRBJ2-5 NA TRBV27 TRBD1 CASSVTGGGGVQETQYF TGTGCCAGCAGTGTGACAGGGGGCGGAGGTGTCCAAGAGACCCAGTACTTC
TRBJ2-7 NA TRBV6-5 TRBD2 CASRTRGLATYEQYF TGTGCCAGCAGAACCCGGGGACTAGCCACCTACGAGCAGTACTTC
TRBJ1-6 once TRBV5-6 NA CASSLDGTDNSPLHF TGTGCCAGCAGCTTGGATGGTACAGATAATTCACCCCTCCACTTT
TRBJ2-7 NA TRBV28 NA CACTWRVNYEQYF TGTGCCTGCACTTGGAGGGTAAACTACGAGCAGTACTTC
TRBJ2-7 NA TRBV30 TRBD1 CAWNPPGQEPYEQYF TGTGCCTGGAACCCCCCGGGACAGGAGCCCTACGAGCAGTACTTC
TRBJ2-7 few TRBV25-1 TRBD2 CASSTSIAGAHYEQYF TGTGCCAGCAGTACCAGTATAGCGGGAGCACACTACGAGCAGTACTTC
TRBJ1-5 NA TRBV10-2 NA CASSEAGGPQHF TGCGCCAGCAGTGAGGCCGGGGGGCCCCAGCATTTT
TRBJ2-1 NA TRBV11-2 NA CASSLGTGEQFF TGTGCCAGCAGCTTAGGGACGGGAGAGCAGTTCTTC
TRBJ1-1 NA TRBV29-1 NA CSSAGGYTEAFF TGCAGCTCCGCCGGGGGGTACACTGAAGCTTTCTTT
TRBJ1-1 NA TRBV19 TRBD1 CASSQAPGQGPEAFF TGTGCCAGTAGTCAGGCCCCGGGACAGGGTCCTGAAGCTTTCTTT
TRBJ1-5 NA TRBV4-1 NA CASSQGGNQPQHF TGCGCCAGCAGCCAAGGGGGGAATCAGCCCCAGCATTTT
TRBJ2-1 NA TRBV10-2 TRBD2 CASSDLAGVDEQFF TGCGCCAGCAGTGACTTGGCGGGAGTCGATGAGCAGTTCTTC
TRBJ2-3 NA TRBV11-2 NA CASSLAGDTDTQYF TGTGCCAGCAGCTTGGCTGGGGACACAGATACGCAGTATTTT
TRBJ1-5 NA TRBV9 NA CASSVGSGGGQPQHF TGTGCCAGCAGCGTAGGGTCGGGGGGCGGTCAGCCCCAGCATTTT
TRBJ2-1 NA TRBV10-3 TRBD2 CAITGEGRDEQFF TGTGCCATCACGGGGGAGGGGCGCGATGAGCAGTTCTTC
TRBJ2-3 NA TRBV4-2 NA CASSQESVRTQYF TGTGCCAGCAGCCAAGAAAGCGTCCGTACGCAGTATTTT
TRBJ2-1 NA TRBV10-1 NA CASSELDLTYNEQFF TGCGCCAGCAGTGAGCTCGATCTTACCTACAATGAGCAGTTCTTC
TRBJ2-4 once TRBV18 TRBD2 CASSPVAGGQNIQYF TGTGCCAGCTCACCAGTAGCGGGGGGGCAAAACATTCAGTACTTC
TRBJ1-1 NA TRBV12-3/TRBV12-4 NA CASSPVPNTEAFF TGTGCCAGCAGCCCCGTCCCGAACACTGAAGCTTTCTTT
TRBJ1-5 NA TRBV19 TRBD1 CASSTATGVNQPQHF TGTGCCAGTAGTACAGCGACAGGGGTCAATCAGCCCCAGCATTTT
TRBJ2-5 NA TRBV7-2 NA CASSLWGPGETQYF TGTGCCAGCAGCTTATGGGGGCCCGGAGAGACCCAGTACTTC
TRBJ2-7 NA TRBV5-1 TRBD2 CASSFLRGAQGEQYF TGCGCCAGCAGCTTTCTGCGGGGGGCCCAGGGCGAGCAGTACTTC
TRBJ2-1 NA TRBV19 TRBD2 CASSIRLAGVSNEQFF TGTGCCAGTAGTATTCGACTAGCGGGAGTGTCAAATGAGCAGTTCTTC
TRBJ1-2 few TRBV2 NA CASSEDGNYGYTF TGTGCCAGCAGTGAAGACGGGAACTATGGCTACACCTTC
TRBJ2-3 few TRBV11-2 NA CASSLRATSTDTQYF TGTGCCAGCAGCCTCAGGGCGACTAGCACAGATACGCAGTATTTT
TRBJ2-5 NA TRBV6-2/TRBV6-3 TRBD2 CASSKRGTTQETQYF TGTGCCAGCAGCAAACGTGGGACTACCCAAGAGACCCAGTACTTC
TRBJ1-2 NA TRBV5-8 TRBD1 CASRAGTGSGYTF TGTGCCAGCAGGGCCGGGACAGGATCTGGCTACACCTTC
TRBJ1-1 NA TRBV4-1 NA CASSKKGGNTEAFF TGCGCCAGCAGCAAAAAAGGGGGGAACACTGAAGCTTTCTTT
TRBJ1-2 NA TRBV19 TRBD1 CASSIVPGQAHGYTF TGTGCCAGTAGTATCGTCCCGGGACAGGCTCATGGCTACACCTTC